The rows below give T cell receptor beta chains drawn from one sample of a study of human CD8 memory T cell subsets. TCRdb re-called the 5' RACE reads and gives one entry per CDR3 protein, without DNA. The table lists more than 6,500 distinct CDR3 sequences. The sample taken for sequencing was CD8+ T cells from PBMCs. The receptors here all came from a human donor in good health. The CDR3 runs from the conserved cysteine through the conserved F or W. Part of the rows lack a size; the others show once, few, many or a class for expanded clones.

v_gene	len	j_gene	abundance	CDR3aa
TRBV5-6	15	TRBJ2-3	NA	CASSLAGFVTDTQYF
TRBV20-1	15	TRBJ2-3	NA	CSASVSGGNTDTQYF
TRBV6-2/TRBV6-3	13	TRBJ2-7	NA	CASSYSSGSEQYF
TRBV9	19	TRBJ2-2	NA	CASSPELGSLATNTGELFF
TRBV20-1	12	TRBJ2-1	NA	CSAGTSYNEQFF
TRBV23-1	19	TRBJ1-5	NA	CASSQRRVCGNSRNQPQHF
TRBV29-1	12	TRBJ1-2	medium-sized	CSVVPGAGGYTF
TRBV5-1	11	TRBJ2-4	NA	CASSLKNIQYF
TRBV6-2/TRBV6-3	11	TRBJ2-1	NA	CASRQGARWFF
TRBV18	14	TRBJ2-1	NA	CASSPVGYSNEQFF
TRBV7-9	14	TRBJ1-5	medium-sized	CASSLVGGSQPQHF
TRBV20-1	16	TRBJ2-7	NA	CSAREGFLSGKYEQYF
TRBV23-1	17	TRBJ1-6	medium-sized	CASSHENRASYNSPLHF
TRBV2	15	TRBJ1-5	NA	CASRWDRGLNQPQHF
TRBV5-8	14	TRBJ2-1	NA	CASSSNTGDNEQFF
TRBV28	12	TRBJ2-1	medium-sized	CASSSTGPEQFF
TRBV28	13	TRBJ1-1	medium-sized	CATLDGWNTEAFF
TRBV7-3	13	TRBJ2-7	NA	CASSLDDSYEQYF
TRBV19	16	TRBJ2-1	NA	CASSYSSGRAGNEQFF
TRBV6-5	15	TRBJ1-6	NA	CASSYSRQYNSPLHF
TRBV10-3	16	TRBJ2-7	medium-sized	CAISENGAGGSYEQYF
TRBV7-8	13	TRBJ2-1	NA	CASSLGYSTEQFF
TRBV24-1	14	TRBJ2-3	NA	CATSGGASTDTQYF
TRBV4-3	16	TRBJ2-2	NA	CASSQDFLGGTGELFF
TRBV21-1	15	TRBJ2-3	NA	CASSRGQSCTDTQYF
TRBV7-2	13	TRBJ2-5	NA	CASSLWDGETQYF